Listed below are T cell receptor beta chains from one sample, sequenced in a study of CD8+ T cells in alopecia areata. Libraries were prepared by immunoSEQ multiplex PCR; TCRdb keeps only in-frame clonotypes and omits some of them. Counted here are a few hundred thousand clones, more than 30% occurring once; the ten biggest clones make up around 0.48%. Material: CD4+ T cells sorted from blood, obtained at roughly week 30, from a patient treated with tofacitinib. Receptors originate from a human donor with alopecia areata. CDR3s include the opening cysteine and the closing phenylalanine or tryptophan. Fields, in order: V gene, D gene, clone size, J gene, CDR3 DNA, CDR3 protein. The D gene is left open where the match is weak. Clone sizes are given selectively: once, few, many, or a class where the clone is expanded.

V gene: TRBV7-3
D gene: TRBD2
clone size: .
J gene: TRBJ2-5
CDR3 DNA: TGTGCCAGCAGCTCTGGGCTAGCGGGAGGCCCCACCGGGGCCCAGTACTTC
CDR3 protein: CASSSGLAGGPTGAQYF

V gene: TRBV14
D gene: .
clone size: .
J gene: TRBJ1-1
CDR3 DNA: TGTGCCAGCACCCCGGCCGGGGTGAACACTGAAGCTTTCTTT
CDR3 protein: CASTPAGVNTEAFF

V gene: TRBV5-6
D gene: TRBD2
clone size: .
J gene: TRBJ2-1
CDR3 DNA: TGTGCCAGCAGACCTAGCGGGAGGGCCCTCAATGAGCAGTTCTTC
CDR3 protein: CASRPSGRALNEQFF

V gene: TRBV2
D gene: .
clone size: .
J gene: TRBJ1-1
CDR3 DNA: TGTGCCAGCAGTCGGGACGGACCCATGAACACTGAAGCTTTCTTT
CDR3 protein: CASSRDGPMNTEAFF

V gene: TRBV6-6
D gene: .
clone size: .
J gene: TRBJ1-5
CDR3 DNA: TGTGCCAGCAGTTCCTCGACGGGACAATTCAATCAGCCCCAGCATTTT
CDR3 protein: CASSSSTGQFNQPQHF

V gene: TRBV5-1
D gene: .
clone size: .
J gene: TRBJ2-2
CDR3 DNA: TGCGCCAGCAGCTTGGCTAGCTACCCCACCGGGGAGCTGTTTTTT
CDR3 protein: CASSLASYPTGELFF

V gene: TRBV7-8
D gene: TRBD1
clone size: .
J gene: TRBJ2-7
CDR3 DNA: TGTGCCAGCAGCGGGACAGTACTGGGGGAGCAGTACTTC
CDR3 protein: CASSGTVLGEQYF

V gene: TRBV30
D gene: .
clone size: .
J gene: TRBJ1-3
CDR3 DNA: TGTGCCTGGAGAGGGAGAAGCTCTGGAAACACCATATATTTT
CDR3 protein: CAWRGRSSGNTIYF

V gene: TRBV7-2
D gene: .
clone size: few
J gene: TRBJ2-3
CDR3 DNA: TGTGCCAGCAGCCTCGACTTCAGCACAGATACGCAGTATTTT
CDR3 protein: CASSLDFSTDTQYF

V gene: TRBV30
D gene: .
clone size: .
J gene: TRBJ1-6
CDR3 DNA: TGTGCCTGGACTAGGGGGGATAGGAATTCACCCCTCCACTTT
CDR3 protein: CAWTRGDRNSPLHF

V gene: TRBV7-8
D gene: TRBD2
clone size: .
J gene: TRBJ2-3
CDR3 DNA: TGTGCCAGCAGCTTAGCCACTAGCGGGGGCACAGATACGCAGTATTTT
CDR3 protein: CASSLATSGGTDTQYF

V gene: TRBV10-3
D gene: TRBD2
clone size: .
J gene: TRBJ2-3
CDR3 DNA: TGTGCCATCAGTGGGGCTAGCGGGTTCACAGATACGCAGTATTTT
CDR3 protein: CAISGASGFTDTQYF

V gene: TRBV14
D gene: .
clone size: .
J gene: TRBJ2-7
CDR3 DNA: TGTGCCAGCAGCCGACTACGGGGACACCTCTACGAGCAGTACTTC
CDR3 protein: CASSRLRGHLYEQYF

V gene: TRBV19
D gene: .
clone size: .
J gene: TRBJ1-1
CDR3 DNA: TGTGCCAGTAGTAGCGGGGTGAACACTGAAGCTTTCTTT
CDR3 protein: CASSSGVNTEAFF

V gene: TRBV30
D gene: .
clone size: .
J gene: TRBJ2-1
CDR3 DNA: TGTGCCTGGAGCTCGCCCCGGGCCTTGGGGCAGTTCTTC
CDR3 protein: CAWSSPRALGQFF